The rows below give T cell receptor beta chains drawn from one sample of a study of vaccination and CD4 T cells after COVID-19. Their antigens remain unidentified. TCRdb used MiXCR to reprocess the PCR reads, holding one entry per CDR3 protein. The sample has over 9,000 distinct CDR3 sequences, about two fifths seen once. Sequencing was done on a sample of CD4+ T cells from blood, cultured in vitro. The origin of the receptors is a human donor in good health. Both conserved end residues are part of each CDR3. Fields, in order: V gene, J gene, clone size, D gene, CDR3 protein, CDR3 DNA. The D gene is left open where the match is weak. Size values are once, few and many counts, or a class for expanded clones, and some rows have none.

TRBV20-1	TRBJ2-1	-	TRBD2	CSARGLAGVYNEQFF	TGCAGTGCAAGAGGACTAGCGGGAGTCTACAATGAGCAGTTCTTC
TRBV6-1	TRBJ1-6	few	-	CASKGVTNSPLHF	TGTGCCAGCAAGGGGGTCACCAATTCACCCCTCCACTTT
TRBV28	TRBJ1-6	-	-	CASSLGQGSYNSPLHF	TGTGCCAGCAGTTTAGGGCAGGGTAGCTATAATTCACCCCTCCACTTT
TRBV20-1	TRBJ1-2	-	TRBD1	CSALNHFTGTVGYTF	TGCAGTGCTCTAAACCATTTTACCGGGACAGTTGGCTACACCTTC
TRBV7-8	TRBJ1-3	-	-	CASSPDAGSSGNTIYF	TGTGCCAGCAGCCCCGACGCAGGGAGCTCTGGAAACACCATATATTTT
TRBV6-1	TRBJ2-7	few	-	CASTPGANYEQYF	TGTGCCAGCACCCCGGGGGCTAACTACGAGCAGTACTTC
TRBV6-2/TRBV6-3	TRBJ2-1	-	TRBD2	CASSRIAGGTPARGNEQFF	TGTGCCAGCAGCCGAATAGCGGGAGGAACCCCAGCTCGGGGCAATGAGCAGTTCTTC
TRBV6-1	TRBJ1-1	-	-	CASSDRGNTEAFF	TGTGCCAGCAGTGACAGGGGTAACACTGAAGCTTTCTTT
TRBV11-2	TRBJ2-1	-	-	CASSSNRATQQFF	TGTGCCAGCAGCTCCAACAGGGCAACCCAGCAGTTCTTC
TRBV28	TRBJ2-2	-	-	CASSRVLTGELFF	TGTGCCAGTTCCCGGGTCCTCACCGGGGAGCTGTTTTTT
TRBV5-6	TRBJ2-3	-	TRBD2	CASSPGLAGRGDTQYF	TGTGCCAGCAGCCCTGGACTAGCGGGGCGGGGGGATACGCAGTATTTT
TRBV5-4	TRBJ2-1	-	-	CASSLPGSYNEQFF	TGTGCCAGCAGCCTGCCGGGCTCCTACAATGAGCAGTTCTTC
TRBV28	TRBJ2-7	-	TRBD1	CASSTQGTSSYEQYF	TGTGCCAGCAGTACACAGGGGACAAGCTCCTACGAGCAGTACTTC
TRBV25-1	TRBJ2-1	few	-	CASSEPGINEQFF	TGTGCCAGCAGTGAACCGGGGATCAATGAGCAGTTCTTC
TRBV19	TRBJ1-2	few	TRBD1	CASLRGQGNGYTF	TGTGCCAGCCTCCGGGGACAGGGTAATGGCTACACCTTC
TRBV6-5	TRBJ2-1	few	-	CASSYGEHDNEQFF	TGTGCCAGCAGTTACGGGGAACACGACAATGAGCAGTTCTTC